Reported below is one T cell receptor beta chain. The data were produced by immunoSEQ multiplex PCR, yet TCRdb's version contains in-frame clones alone and is incomplete. The profile shows tens of thousands of clones, 90% of them singletons. In germline, CDR1 is SGHVS, CDR2 FQNEAQ. CDR3 length: 12 amino acids. The V gene lost 1 base and the J gene lost 14 bases, with 9 bases spanning the gap. The data belong to a study of blood T cell repertoires in COVID-19. The TCR originated in a woman older than 75 with active or convalescent COVID-19. Sequencing was performed on peripheral blood. The V and J genes are TRBV7-8 and TRBJ1-6, with D hard to call. The CDR3 bases are TGTGCCAGCAGCTTAGAGGGAGAAACCCTCCACTTT. Translation: CASSLEGETLHF.